This is a list of T cell receptor beta chains from one sample in a study of identical twins. TCRdb called the 5' RACE reads again in MiXCR, with one record for every CDR3 protein. Seen here are roughly 1,500,000 distinct CDR3 sequences, about 30% observed once, and the top ten hold 0.25% to 0.3%. Specimen: cord blood. Every receptor here comes from a newborn girl in good health. CDR3s include the opening cysteine and the closing phenylalanine or tryptophan. D genes are given only for firm matches. Expanded clones are given a class, and other clones once, few, many or no size at all.

J: TRBJ2-5; D: -; size: -; V: TRBV21-1; DNA: TGTGCCACCATGGGGCAGGGTGTAGAGACCCGGTACTTC; CDR3: CATMGQGVETRYF
J: TRBJ2-7; D: -; size: -; V: TRBV5-1; DNA: TGCGCCAGCAGCTTTGCCTCGCCTCTTGAGCAGTACTTC; CDR3: CASSFASPLEQYF
J: TRBJ2-5; D: -; size: -; V: TRBV4-2; DNA: TGTGCCAGCAGCCGAGATTTCATCTCCCAAGAGACCCAGTACTTC; CDR3: CASSRDFISQETQYF
J: TRBJ2-1; D: -; size: -; V: TRBV20-1; DNA: TGCAGTGCTAGAGAACTAGTTGTCAATGAGCAGTTCTTC; CDR3: CSARELVVNEQFF
J: TRBJ1-5; D: TRBD1; size: once; V: TRBV27; DNA: TGTGCCAGCAGTTCCCGCGGACAGGGGTCCGGACAGCCCCAGCATTTT; CDR3: CASSSRGQGSGQPQHF
J: TRBJ2-2; D: -; size: -; V: TRBV7-9; DNA: TGTGCCAGCAGCTTGCGCAGGGAATTCGGGAACACCGGGGAGCTGTTTTTT; CDR3: CASSLRREFGNTGELFF
J: TRBJ2-3; D: -; size: few; V: TRBV5-1; DNA: TGCGCCAGCAGCTCCCCGACCGGGAGAACAGATACGCAGTATTTT; CDR3: CASSSPTGRTDTQYF
J: TRBJ2-2; D: -; size: -; V: TRBV13; DNA: TGTGCCAGCAGCTTGGGCCTGGGTGACGGGGAGCTGTTTTTT; CDR3: CASSLGLGDGELFF
J: TRBJ1-4; D: -; size: -; V: TRBV7-9; DNA: TGTGCCAGCAGCTTATTTATGGGGTACACACTTGCAACTAATGAAAAACTGTTTTTT; CDR3: CASSLFMGYTLATNEKLFF
J: TRBJ2-2; D: -; size: -; V: TRBV7-8; DNA: TGTGCCAGCAGCCCCAGTGTCGACGGGGAGCTGTTTTTT; CDR3: CASSPSVDGELFF
J: TRBJ2-7; D: -; size: few; V: TRBV4-2; DNA: TGTGCCAGCAGCCAAGCTCCCGGGGAGAACTACGAGCAGTACTTC; CDR3: CASSQAPGENYEQYF
J: TRBJ1-2; D: -; size: few; V: TRBV20-1; DNA: TGCAGTGCTACGAGAGAGGGCGGTTCCTATGGCTACACCTTC; CDR3: CSATREGGSYGYTF
J: TRBJ2-3; D: -; size: -; V: TRBV24-1; DNA: TGTGCCACCAGTGATTCCGGGGACAACACAGATACGCAGTATTTT; CDR3: CATSDSGDNTDTQYF
J: TRBJ1-5; D: TRBD1; size: -; V: TRBV19; DNA: TGTGCCAGTAGTCTCCTCAGGGGGCCAGGCAATCAGCCCCAGCATTTT; CDR3: CASSLLRGPGNQPQHF
J: TRBJ1-4; D: -; size: -; V: TRBV15; DNA: TGTGCCACCAGCAGAACCAGGCGCCCTAATGAAAAACTGTTTTTT; CDR3: CATSRTRRPNEKLFF
J: TRBJ2-3; D: -; size: -; V: TRBV5-1; DNA: TGCGCCAGCAGCTCCCTCGGCTTTAGCACAGATACGCAGTATTTT; CDR3: CASSSLGFSTDTQYF
J: TRBJ1-2; D: TRBD1; size: few; V: TRBV28; DNA: TGTGCCAGCACCCCCGGGACAGACTATGGCTACACCTTC; CDR3: CASTPGTDYGYTF
J: TRBJ2-7; D: -; size: -; V: TRBV13; DNA: TGTGCCAGCAGCTTAATAGGGGGGGAGTATGAGCAGTACTTC; CDR3: CASSLIGGEYEQYF
J: TRBJ2-1; D: -; size: -; V: TRBV3-1; DNA: TGTGCCAGCAGCCAGACCGGGGGCCCACGCTATACAAATGAGCAGTTCTTC; CDR3: CASSQTGGPRYTNEQFF
J: TRBJ1-4; D: -; size: few; V: TRBV29-1; DNA: TGCAGCGCATACGGGACTAATGAAAAACTGTTTTTT; CDR3: CSAYGTNEKLFF
J: TRBJ2-7; D: -; size: few; V: TRBV4-2; DNA: TGTGCCAGCAGCCAAGTGGACAAGGGGGTGGACGAGCAGTACTTC; CDR3: CASSQVDKGVDEQYF
J: TRBJ2-6; D: -; size: -; V: TRBV2; DNA: TGTGCCGGCAGTGGGTCTACCTTCTATACTGGGGCCAACGTCCTGACTTTC; CDR3: CAGSGSTFYTGANVLTF
J: TRBJ1-2; D: TRBD1; size: few; V: TRBV29-1; DNA: TGCAGCGTTGAACCCACAGGGGCGAGGCTTAACTATGGCTACACCTTC; CDR3: CSVEPTGARLNYGYTF
J: TRBJ2-3; D: -; size: -; V: TRBV20-1; DNA: TGCAGTGCTAGCCCCTCGACTAGAATCGCGGATACGCAGTATTTT; CDR3: CSASPSTRIADTQYF
J: TRBJ2-3; D: -; size: -; V: TRBV9; DNA: TGTGCCAGCAGCGCAAACCACCCAGATACGCAGTATTTT; CDR3: CASSANHPDTQYF